This section outlines one T cell receptor beta chain sequence together with its context. Its matching antigen is unknown. CDR1 is SGHVS, CDR2 FNYEAQ, per germline. V dropped 5 bases and J dropped 2 bases, with 14 bases sitting between them. This CDR3 spans 15 amino acids. The data originate from a study of OX40 agonist ivuxolimab in advanced cancers. Patients with autoimmune history or systemic immunosuppression were excluded. Blood samples were obtained at baseline, cycle 4 day 1, and cycle 7 day 1. Sequencing was performed with immunoSEQ multiplex PCR; in TCRdb, only in-frame clones are kept and a portion is missing. The sample contains about 64,000 clones, roughly 84% of which appear only once. The study's findings and limits: CD4+ T cells averaged fewer expanded clones than CD8+ T cells.

The material was CD4+ or CD8+ T cells sorted from blood, obtained in a trial of the OX40 agonist ivuxolimab. The genes are TRBV7-6 and TRBJ2-3, with D maybe TRBD2 (5 bases). This TCR was sampled from an adult with an advanced solid tumor such as melanoma, head and neck, liver or kidney cancer. The CDR3 sequence is CASSEKLAPTDTQYF. Here the CDR3 DNA reads TGTGCCAGCAGCGAAAAGCTAGCACCCACAGATACGCAGTATTTT. The full variable domain, rest sourced from reference TRBV7-6 and TRBJ2-3, is GAGVSQSPRYKVTKRGQDVALRCDPISGHVSLYWYRQALGQGPEFLTYFNYEAQQDKSGLPNDRFSAERPEGSISTLTIQRTEQRDSAMYRCASSEKLAPTDTQYFGPGTRLTVL.